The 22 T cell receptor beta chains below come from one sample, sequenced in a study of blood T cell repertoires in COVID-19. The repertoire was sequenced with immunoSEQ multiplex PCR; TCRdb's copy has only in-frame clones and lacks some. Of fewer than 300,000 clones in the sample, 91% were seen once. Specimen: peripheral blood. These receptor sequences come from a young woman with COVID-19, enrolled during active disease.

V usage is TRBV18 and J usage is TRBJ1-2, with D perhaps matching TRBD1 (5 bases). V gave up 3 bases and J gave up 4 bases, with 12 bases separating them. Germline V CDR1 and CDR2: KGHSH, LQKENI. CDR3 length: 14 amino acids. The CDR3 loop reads CASSPGEVIYGYTF. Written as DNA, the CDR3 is TGTGCCAGCTCACCGGGGGAGGTTATCTATGGCTACACCTTC.

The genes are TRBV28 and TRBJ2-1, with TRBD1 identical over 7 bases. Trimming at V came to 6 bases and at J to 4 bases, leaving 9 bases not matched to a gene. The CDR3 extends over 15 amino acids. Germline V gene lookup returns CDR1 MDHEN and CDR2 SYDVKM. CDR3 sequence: CASRLTGTVYNEQFF. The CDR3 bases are TGTGCCAGCAGGCTAACCGGGACAGTTTACAATGAGCAGTTCTTC.

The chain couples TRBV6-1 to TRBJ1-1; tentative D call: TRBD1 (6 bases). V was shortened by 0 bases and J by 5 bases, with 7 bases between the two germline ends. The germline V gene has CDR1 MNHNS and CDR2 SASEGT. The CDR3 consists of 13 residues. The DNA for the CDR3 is TGTGCCAGCAGTGAAGCTAGGGGGACTGAAGCTTTCTTT. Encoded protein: CASSEARGTEAFF.

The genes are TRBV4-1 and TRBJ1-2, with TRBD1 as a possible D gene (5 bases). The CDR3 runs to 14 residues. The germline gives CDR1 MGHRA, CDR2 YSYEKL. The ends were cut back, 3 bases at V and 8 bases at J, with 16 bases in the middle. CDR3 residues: CASSQPTDAVGYTF. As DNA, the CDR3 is TGCGCCAGCAGCCAGCCGACAGACGCAGTGGGCTACACCTTC.

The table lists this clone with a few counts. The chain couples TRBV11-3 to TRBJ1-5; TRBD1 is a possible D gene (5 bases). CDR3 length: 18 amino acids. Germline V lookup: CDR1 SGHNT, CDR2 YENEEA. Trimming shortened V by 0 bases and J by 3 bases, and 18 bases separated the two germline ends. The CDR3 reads CASSLDPQGGLNNQPQHF. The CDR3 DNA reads TGTGCCAGCAGCTTAGACCCCCAGGGAGGGCTGAACAATCAGCCCCAGCATTTT.

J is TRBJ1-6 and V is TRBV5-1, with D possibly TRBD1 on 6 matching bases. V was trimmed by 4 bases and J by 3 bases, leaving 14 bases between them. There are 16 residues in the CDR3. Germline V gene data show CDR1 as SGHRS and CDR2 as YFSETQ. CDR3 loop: CASSALRGDYNSPLHF. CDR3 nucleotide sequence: TGCGCCAGCAGCGCCCTCAGGGGCGACTATAATTCACCCCTCCACTTT. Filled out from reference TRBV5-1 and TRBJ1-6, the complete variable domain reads KAGVTQTPRYLIKTRGQQVTLSCSPISGHRSVSWYQQTPGQGLQFLFEYFSETQRNKGNFPGRFSGRQFSNSRSEMNVSTLELGDSALYLCASSALRGDYNSPLHFGNGTRLTVT.

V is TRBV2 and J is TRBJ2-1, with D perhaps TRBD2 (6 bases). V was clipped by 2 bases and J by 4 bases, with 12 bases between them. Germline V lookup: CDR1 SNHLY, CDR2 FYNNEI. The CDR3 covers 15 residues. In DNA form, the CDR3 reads TGTGCCAGCAGTGAATCCCGGGGGAAGTACAATGAGCAGTTCTTC. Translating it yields CASSESRGKYNEQFF.

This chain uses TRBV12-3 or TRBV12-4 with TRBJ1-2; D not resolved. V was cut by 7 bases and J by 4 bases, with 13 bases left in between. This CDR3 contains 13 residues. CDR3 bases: TGTGCCAGCACCTATAATCGGGTCTATGGCTACACCTTC. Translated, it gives CASTYNRVYGYTF.

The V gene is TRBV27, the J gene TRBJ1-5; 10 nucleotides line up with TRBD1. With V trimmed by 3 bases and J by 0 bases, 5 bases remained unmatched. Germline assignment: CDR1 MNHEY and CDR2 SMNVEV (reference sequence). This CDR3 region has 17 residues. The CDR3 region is CASSLTGGSYSNQPQHF. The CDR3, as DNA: TGTGCCAGCAGTTTGACAGGGGGCTCATATAGCAATCAGCCCCAGCATTTT.

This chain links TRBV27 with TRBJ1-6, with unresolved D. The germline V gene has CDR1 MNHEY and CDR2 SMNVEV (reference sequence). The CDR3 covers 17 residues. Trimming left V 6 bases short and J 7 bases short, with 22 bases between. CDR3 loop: CASSPAPGVAVNSPLHF. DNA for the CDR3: TGTGCCAGCAGCCCCGCCCCGGGTGTGGCGGTCAATTCACCCCTCCACTTT.

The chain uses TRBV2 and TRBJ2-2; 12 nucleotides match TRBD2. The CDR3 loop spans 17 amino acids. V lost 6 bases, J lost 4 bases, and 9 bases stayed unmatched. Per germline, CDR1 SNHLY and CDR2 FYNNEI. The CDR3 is CASSDLRLAGATGELFF. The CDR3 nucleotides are TGTGCCAGCAGCGACCTCAGACTAGCGGGAGCCACCGGGGAGCTGTTTTTT.

Here the CDR3 reads CASSPLDRDQETQYF. The CDR3 DNA reads TGTGCCAGCAGTCCATTGGACAGGGACCAAGAGACCCAGTACTTC. This chain connects TRBV28 to TRBJ2-5; 8 bases align to TRBD1. V was pared by 5 bases and J by 0 bases, with 5 bases of the junction left unmatched. CDR1 and CDR2 from the germline V gene are MDHEN and SYDVKM. The CDR3 consists of 15 residues.

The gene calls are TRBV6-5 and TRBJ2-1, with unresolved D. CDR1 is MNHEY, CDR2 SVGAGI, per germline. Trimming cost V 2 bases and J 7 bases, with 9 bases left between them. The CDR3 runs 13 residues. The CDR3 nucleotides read TGTGCCAGCAGTTACGGGCAACCTAATGAGCAGTTCTTC. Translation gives CASSYGQPNEQFF.

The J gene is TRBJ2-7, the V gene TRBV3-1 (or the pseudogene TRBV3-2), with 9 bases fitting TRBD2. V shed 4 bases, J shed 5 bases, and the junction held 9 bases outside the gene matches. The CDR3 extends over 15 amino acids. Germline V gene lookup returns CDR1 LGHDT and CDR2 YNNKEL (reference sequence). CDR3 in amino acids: CASSPIHSGRHEQYF. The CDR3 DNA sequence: TGTGCCAGCAGCCCGATACATAGCGGGAGACACGAGCAGTACTTC.

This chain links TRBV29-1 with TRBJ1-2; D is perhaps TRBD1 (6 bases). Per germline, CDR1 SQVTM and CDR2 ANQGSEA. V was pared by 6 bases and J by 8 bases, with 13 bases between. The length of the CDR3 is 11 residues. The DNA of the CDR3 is TGCAGCGTCCGGGACATAACCGGCTACACCTTC. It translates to CSVRDITGYTF.

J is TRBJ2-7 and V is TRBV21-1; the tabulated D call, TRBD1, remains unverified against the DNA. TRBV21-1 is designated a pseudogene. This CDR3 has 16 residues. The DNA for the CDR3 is TGTGCCAGCAAAAACACAGGGGGAACGGGGACCTACGAGCAGTACTTC. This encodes CASKNTGGTGTYEQYF.

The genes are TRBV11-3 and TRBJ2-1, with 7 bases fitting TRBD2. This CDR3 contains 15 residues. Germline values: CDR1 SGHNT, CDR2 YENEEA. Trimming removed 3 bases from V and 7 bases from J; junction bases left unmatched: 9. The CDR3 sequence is CASSFWRETRNEQFF. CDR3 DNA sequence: TGTGCCAGCAGCTTTTGGCGGGAGACTCGGAATGAGCAGTTCTTC.

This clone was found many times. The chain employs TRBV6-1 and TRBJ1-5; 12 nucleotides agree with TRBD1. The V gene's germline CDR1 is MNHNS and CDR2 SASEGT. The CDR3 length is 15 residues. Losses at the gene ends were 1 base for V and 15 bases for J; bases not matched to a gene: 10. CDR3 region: CASSEEGQGAAIRHF. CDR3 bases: TGTGCCAGCAGTGAAGAGGGACAGGGGGCCGCAATCAGGCATTTT.

CDR3 protein: CASSLGTANQPQHF. In nucleotides, the CDR3 is TGTGCCAGCAGTTTAGGGACAGCTAATCAGCCCCAGCATTTT. V usage is TRBV28 and J usage is TRBJ1-5, with 7 bases that match TRBD1. Germline CDR1 is MDHEN and CDR2 is SYDVKM. The CDR3 has 14 residues. Trimming at V came to 2 bases and at J to 4 bases, leaving 2 bases not matched to a gene. Combining the CDR3 with reference TRBV28 and TRBJ1-5 gives the whole variable domain DVKVTQSSRYLVKRTGEKVFLECVQDMDHENMFWYRQDPGLGLRLIYFSYDVKMKEKGDIPEGYSVSREKKERFSLILESASTNQTSMYLCASSLGTANQPQHFGDGTRLSIL.

The CDR3 region has the DNA TGTGCCAGCAGTCCCTTTGTACGGGATACGCAGTATTTT. Translation gives CASSPFVRDTQYF. The rearrangement links TRBV7-9 to TRBJ2-3; no clear D. The germline CDR1 and CDR2 sequences are SEHNR and FQNEAQ (reference sequence). The CDR3 is 13 residues long. Trimming took off 6 bases at V and 6 bases at J, with 13 bases between the two ends.

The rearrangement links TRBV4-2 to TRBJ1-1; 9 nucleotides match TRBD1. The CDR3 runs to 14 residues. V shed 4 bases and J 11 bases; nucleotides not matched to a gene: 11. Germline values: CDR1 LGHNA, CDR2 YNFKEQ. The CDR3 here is CASSREGGQGRAFF. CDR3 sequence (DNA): TGTGCCAGCAGCCGCGAAGGCGGACAGGGGAGGGCTTTCTTT.

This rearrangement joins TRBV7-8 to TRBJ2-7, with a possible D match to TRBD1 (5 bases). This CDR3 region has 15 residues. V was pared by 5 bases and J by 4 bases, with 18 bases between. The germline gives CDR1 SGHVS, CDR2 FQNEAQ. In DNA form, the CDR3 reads TGTGCCAGCAGCGAAAAGGGGTCAAAAGAGTACGAGCAGTACTTC. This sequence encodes CASSEKGSKEYEQYF.